These 5 T cell receptor beta chains were sequenced from one sample in a study of cytomegalovirus exposure and HLA in healthy donors. With 60 Vbeta and 13 Jbeta primers, the PCR was carried out. Profiling relied on immunoSEQ multiplex PCR, and the TCRdb table lists in-frame clones only, not all of them. The sample holds 70,000 or so clones, around 70% seen once. Sequencing used PBMCs. The source is a young woman in good health and CMV-seronegative.

This chain uses TRBV11-2 with TRBJ2-2; D is ambiguous. There are 15 residues in the CDR3. The germline V gene encodes CDR1 SGHAT and CDR2 FQNNGV. The V end lost 5 bases, the J end lost 0 bases, and 10 bases lay between the germline ends. As DNA, the CDR3 is TGTGCCAGCAGCGTCGGCGCGGCGAACACCGGGGAGCTGTTTTTT. Amino acid sequence: CASSVGAANTGELFF.

This clone was observed a handful of times. This chain links TRBV4-3 with TRBJ1-1, with D perhaps TRBD1 (5 bases). There are 16 residues in the CDR3. The germline V and J ends were trimmed by 4 bases and 5 bases, with 20 bases remaining between them. Germline CDR1 and CDR2: LGHNA and YSLEER. The CDR3 region has the DNA TGCGCCAGCAGCCTCTCACAGAGGTGGAGGGGAACTGAAGCTTTCTTT. Protein sequence: CASSLSQRWRGTEAFF.

V is TRBV6-1 and J is TRBJ2-5; 10 positions match TRBD1. In germline, CDR1 is MNHNS, CDR2 SASEGT. The CDR3 covers 18 residues. The V segment lost 2 bases and the J segment 2 bases; nucleotides outside the gene matches: 11. The CDR3 DNA reads TGTGCCAGCAGTGAATGGGACAGGGGTAATCATGCACAAGAGACCCAGTACTTC. It specifies CASSEWDRGNHAQETQYF.

The chain links TRBV5-4 to TRBJ1-2; a weak D match, TRBD1 (6 bases). CDR3 size: 14 residues. V dropped 5 bases and J dropped 1 base, with 12 bases sitting between them. Germline V gene lookup returns CDR1 SGHNT and CDR2 YYREEE (reference sequence). The CDR3 bases are TGTGCCAGCAGGAGAGGGGGGGGTAACTATGGCTACACCTTC. Translation gives CASRRGGGNYGYTF.

This chain connects TRBV6-5 to TRBJ2-7, with 8 nucleotides matching TRBD1. The CDR3 runs to 12 residues. V lost 10 bases and J lost 0; bases outside the gene matches: 2. Per the germline V gene, CDR1 is MNHEY and CDR2 is SVGAGI. The CDR3 protein is CATQGDSYEQYF. For the CDR3, the DNA is TGTGCCACACAGGGGGACTCCTACGAGCAGTACTTC.